This T cell receptor beta chain originates from a study of T-cell memory formation after mild COVID-19 (dated by TCRdb to the early 2020s). About the investigation overall: TCR sequence clusters from the two donors were largely donor specific. The cohort comprised two young, previously healthy adult volunteers, one female and one male. Longitudinal TCRalpha and TCRbeta repertoire sequencing tracked T-cell clones expanding and contracting after mild COVID-19 in a couple of donors.

This clonotype has just a few counts. Which antigen it targets is not known. No base qualities exist here, and no much larger clone lies one base off it. Spanning cysteine to phenylalanine, the CDR3 consists of 13 amino acids. The entry retains the CDR3 DNA only, 39 bases that are in frame from base 1. Relative to germline, V is 4 bases shorter and J is 1 base shorter, with 7 bases between their ends. Via the germline V gene (reference sequence), CDR1 is SEHNR and CDR2 FQNEAQ. Sequencing relied on an Illumina NovaSeq 6000. TCRalpha and TCRbeta cDNA libraries were constructed by 5'RACE with constant-segment primers, with sample barcodes and unique molecular identifiers being introduced. RNA was extracted from every sample with Trizol reagent. Libraries were amplified in two PCR steps, with a second sample barcode and Illumina TruSeq adapters added in the second step. Sequencing of libraries was performed on an Illumina NovaSeq with 2 x 150 bp paired-end reads. On the study's bioinformatics: Demultiplexing of reads and collapsing into UMI-guided consensus sequences were performed with migec v1.2.7. Using mixcr v2.1.11, the UMI consensuses were aligned to TRA and TRB V and J templates and assembled into clonotypes. Expanded or contracted clonotypes were those called significant by both edgeR and NoisET, with noise models trained on biological replicates. For edgeR calls, the thresholds were a false discovery rate-adjusted p below 0.01 and a log2 fold-change of 1. As an exploratory analysis of dynamics, max-normalized trajectories of the 1000 most abundant clonotypes were examined with PCA combined with hierarchical clustering. The CD4 or CD8 phenotype of responding clones was assigned using the separately sequenced CD4+ and CD8+ repertoires. The raw public data were reprocessed by TCRdb itself: fastp quality trimming at Q25, MiXCR clonotype calling, in-frame beta chains only. For every CDR3 protein sequence, its rows merge into one entry that carries the most common genes and DNA. The V and J calls here are based on TCRdb, not the publication. This sample comprises under 200,000 distinct CDR3 sequences, approximately 10% of them detected only once. In total, the top ten clones hold more than 3.5% of the sample.

Ficoll-Paque density gradient centrifugation was the method used to isolate PBMCs. Points the paper makes about the study in general: The detection of some responding clones in pre-infection memory suggests that pre-existing cross-reactive memory T cells joined the SARS-CoV-2 response. The study included only a couple of mild cases, and larger cohorts that include severe cases with pre-infection samples were judged to be necessary. Clones that contracted from day 15 to 85 showed balanced CD4/CD8 phenotypes, whereas a second wave of clones that expanded from day 15 to 37 leaned towards CD4+. SARS-CoV-2 specificity was not confirmed for the second-wave clones peaking on day 37. Contracting CD4+ clones appeared mostly in the CM and EM memory subsets, whereas CD8+ clones were enriched in EMRA.

The source of this sequence is a man aged 18 to 35 who had mild COVID-19 (a few samples of this study predate the infection). The sample titles of this study are shuffled in the database, so cell type and time point are left out; the donor was told from shared clones. Sequenced: PBMCs or a T cell subset sorted from them (not recorded which). This chain is built from TRBV7-9 and TRBJ1-1; no D gene call is confident. Here is the DNA: TGTGCCAGCAGCTGGGTTGAGAACACTGAAGCTTTCTTT. Translated, this is CASSWVENTEAFF.